This TCR beta chain is drawn from a study of response to subunit inactivated influenza vaccine. This clonotype was counted a few times. TCRdb ran MiXCR on the RT-PCR reads and lists one entry per CDR3 protein. The table includes just under 550,000 distinct CDR3 sequences, 20% to 25% detected once. The same specimen was also included in a second study, on T cells expressing NK-cell markers. From that paper: 5'RACE template switching built TCR beta cDNA with unique molecular identifiers. NKG2C+ dominant clonotype frequencies in six donors were roughly 1.0-7.0% of CD8+ T cells. A few donors' CD3+CD56-NKG2C+ cells were dominated by the same clonotypes. Evidence did not settle whether expanded NKG2C+ T cell clones targeted HCMV.

This sequence was found in a man between 50 and 59 years old who received an inactivated influenza vaccine. This specimen was CD4+ T cells sorted from PBMCs, taken about 12 days after vaccination.

CDR3 sequence: CSFNTLHGTQYF. CDR3 nucleotides: TGCAGCTTTAACACCCTCCACGGGACCCAGTACTTC. This chain links TRBV20-1 with TRBJ2-5; no definite D call. Germline CDR1 reads DFQATT; CDR2 reads SNEGSKA (reference sequence). The CDR3 extends over 12 amino acids.